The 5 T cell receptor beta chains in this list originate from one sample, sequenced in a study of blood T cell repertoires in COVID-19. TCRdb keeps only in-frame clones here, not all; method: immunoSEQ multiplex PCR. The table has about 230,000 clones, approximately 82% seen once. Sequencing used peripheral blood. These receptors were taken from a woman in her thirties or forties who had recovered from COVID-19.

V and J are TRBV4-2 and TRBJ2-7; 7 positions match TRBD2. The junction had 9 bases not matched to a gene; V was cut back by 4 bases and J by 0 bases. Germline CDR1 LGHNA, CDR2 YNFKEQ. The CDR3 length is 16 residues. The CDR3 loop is CASSRASGDTSYEQYF. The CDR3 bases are TGTGCCAGCAGCCGGGCTAGCGGCGATACCTCCTACGAGCAGTACTTC.

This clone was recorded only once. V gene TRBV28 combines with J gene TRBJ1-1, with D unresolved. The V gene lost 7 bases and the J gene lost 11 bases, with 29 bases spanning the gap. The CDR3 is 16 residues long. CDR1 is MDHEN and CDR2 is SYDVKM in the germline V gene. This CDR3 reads CASMSLGETNQLGAFF. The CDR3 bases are TGTGCCAGCATGAGCCTCGGGGAGACGAACCAGCTTGGGGCTTTCTTT.

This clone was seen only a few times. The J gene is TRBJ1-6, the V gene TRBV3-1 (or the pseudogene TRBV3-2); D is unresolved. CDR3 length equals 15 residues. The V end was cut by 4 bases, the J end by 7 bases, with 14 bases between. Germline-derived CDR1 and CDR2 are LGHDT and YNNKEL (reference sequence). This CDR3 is CASSRREVGNSPLHF. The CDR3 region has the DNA TGTGCCAGCAGCCGGAGGGAGGTGGGGAATTCACCCCTCCACTTT.

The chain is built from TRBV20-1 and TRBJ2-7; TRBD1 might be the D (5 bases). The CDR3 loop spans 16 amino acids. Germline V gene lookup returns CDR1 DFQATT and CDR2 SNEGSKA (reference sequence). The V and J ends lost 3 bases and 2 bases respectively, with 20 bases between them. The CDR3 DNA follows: TGCAGTGCTAGTCCTCCCGGAGCAGGGTTTACCTACGAGCAGTACTTC. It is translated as CSASPPGAGFTYEQYF.

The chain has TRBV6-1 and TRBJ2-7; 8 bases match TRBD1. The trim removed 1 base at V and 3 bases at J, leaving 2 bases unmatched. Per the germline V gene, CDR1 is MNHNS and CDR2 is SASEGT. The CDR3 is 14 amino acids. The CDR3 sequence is CASSEGTGIYEQYF. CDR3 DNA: TGTGCCAGCAGTGAAGGGACAGGGATCTACGAGCAGTACTTC.